This T cell receptor beta chain was captured in a study of identical twins. Points from the study as a whole: The study drew conclusions from cross-sectional statistical analysis, not from following the same donors.

The CDR3 length is 15 residues. TCRdb reprocessed the 5' RACE reads with MiXCR, giving one entry per CDR3 protein. The data show around 1.7 million distinct CDR3 sequences, with under 35% seen just once and about 0.25% held by the top ten. This clonotype was seen a handful of times. What it binds is unknown. A junction end diverges from the germline sequence, so it may reflect a read error. The sample comprised cord blood. The sequence was collected from a newborn girl in good health. The chain uses TRBV12-3 or TRBV12-4 and TRBJ2-3, with 9 bases lining up with TRBD1. The CDR3 loop is CASSWEDRGTDTQYF. CDR3 bases: TGTGCCAGCAGTTGGGAGGACAGGGGCACGGATACGCAGTATTTT.